These 4 T cell receptor beta chains were all obtained from the same sample, sequenced in a study of tissue T cells after allogeneic stem cell transplantation. Here immunoSEQ multiplex PCR was the method, and the copy in TCRdb shows in-frame clones only, minus some. This repertoire shows about 1,600 clones, just under 85% found once; its top ten account for less than 9%. The sample consisted of liver tissue, taken at autopsy. These receptors were taken from a male patient aged 60 or older with steroid-refractory graft-versus-host disease after an allogeneic stem cell transplant. Some T cells may be the graft donor's.

V usage is TRBV7-9 and J usage is TRBJ1-1; D gene unclear. CDR1 and CDR2 (germline): SEHNR, FQNEAQ (reference sequence). The CDR3 length is 14 residues. V dropped 5 bases and J dropped 1 base, with 11 bases sitting between them. The CDR3 nucleotides read TGTGCCAGCAGCCTTAGAACCCAGAACACTGAAGCTTTCTTT. This encodes CASSLRTQNTEAFF.

The chain is built from TRBV27 and TRBJ1-1; TRBD1 agrees at 7 bases. CDR3 length: 15 amino acids. V trimming: 0 bases; J trimming: 1 base; junction bases outside the gene matches: 2. The germline CDR1 and CDR2 sequences are MNHEY and SMNVEV (reference sequence). The CDR3 region is CASSLSGTANTEAFF. In DNA form, the CDR3 reads TGTGCCAGCAGTTTATCCGGGACAGCGAACACTGAAGCTTTCTTT.

V gene TRBV5-1 combines with J gene TRBJ2-7; TRBD2 might be the D (7 bases). This CDR3 is 15 amino acids long. The V end lost 4 bases, the J end lost 6 bases, and 20 bases lay between the germline ends. CDR1 and CDR2 (germline): SGHRS, YFSETQ. The CDR3 loop is CASSLGGQQGSEQYF. In nucleotides, the CDR3 is TGCGCCAGCAGCCTGGGGGGGCAACAGGGCTCCGAGCAGTACTTC.

The chain is built from TRBV11-2 and TRBJ1-5; D gene ambiguous. Germline-derived CDR1 and CDR2 are SGHAT and FQNNGV. Trimming stripped 5 bases from V and 4 bases from J, with 6 bases between. This CDR3 is 12 amino acids long. CDR3 region: CASSDQNQPQHF. The CDR3 DNA follows: TGTGCCAGCAGCGACCAGAATCAGCCCCAGCATTTT.